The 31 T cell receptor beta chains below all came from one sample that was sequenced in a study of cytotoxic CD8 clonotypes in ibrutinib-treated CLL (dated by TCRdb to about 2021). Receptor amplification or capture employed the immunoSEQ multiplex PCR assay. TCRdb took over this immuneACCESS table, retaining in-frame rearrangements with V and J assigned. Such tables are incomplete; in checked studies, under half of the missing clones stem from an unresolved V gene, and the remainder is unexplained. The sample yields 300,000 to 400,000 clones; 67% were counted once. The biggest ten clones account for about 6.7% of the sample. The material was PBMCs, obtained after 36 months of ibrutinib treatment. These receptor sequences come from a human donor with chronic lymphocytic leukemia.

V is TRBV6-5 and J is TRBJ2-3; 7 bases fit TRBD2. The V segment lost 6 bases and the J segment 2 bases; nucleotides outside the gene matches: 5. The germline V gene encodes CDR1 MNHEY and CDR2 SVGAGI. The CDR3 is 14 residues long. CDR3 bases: TGTGCCAGCAGCCGGGGACTATTCACAGATACGCAGTATTTT. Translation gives CASSRGLFTDTQYF.

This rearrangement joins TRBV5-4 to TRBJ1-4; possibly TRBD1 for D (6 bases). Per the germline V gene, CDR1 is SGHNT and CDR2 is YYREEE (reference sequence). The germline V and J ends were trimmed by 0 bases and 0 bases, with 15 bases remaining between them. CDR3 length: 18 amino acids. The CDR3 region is CASSLGNTGYATNEKLFF. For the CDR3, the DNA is TGTGCCAGCAGCTTGGGGAATACAGGGTATGCAACTAATGAAAAACTGTTTTTT.

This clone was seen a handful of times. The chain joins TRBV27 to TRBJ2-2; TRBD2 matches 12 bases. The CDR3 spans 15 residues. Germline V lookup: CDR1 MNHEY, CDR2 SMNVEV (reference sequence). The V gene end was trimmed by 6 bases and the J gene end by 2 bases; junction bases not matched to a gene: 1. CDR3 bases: TGTGCCAGCAGGGGACTAGCGGGCAACACCGGGGAGCTGTTTTTT. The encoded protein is CASRGLAGNTGELFF.

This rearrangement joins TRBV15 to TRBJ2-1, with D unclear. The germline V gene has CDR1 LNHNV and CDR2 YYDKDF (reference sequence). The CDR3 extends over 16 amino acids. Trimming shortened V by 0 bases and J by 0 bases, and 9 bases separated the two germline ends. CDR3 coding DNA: TGTGCCACCAGCAGAGATCGGTGGAGCTCCTACAATGAGCAGTTCTTC. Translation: CATSRDRWSSYNEQFF.

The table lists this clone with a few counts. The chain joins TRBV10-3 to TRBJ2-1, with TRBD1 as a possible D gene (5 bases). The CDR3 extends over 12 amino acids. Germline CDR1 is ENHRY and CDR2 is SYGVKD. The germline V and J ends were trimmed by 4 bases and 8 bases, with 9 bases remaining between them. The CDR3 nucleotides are TGTGCCATCAGTGCAGGGCGCGATGAGCAGTTCTTC. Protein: CAISAGRDEQFF.

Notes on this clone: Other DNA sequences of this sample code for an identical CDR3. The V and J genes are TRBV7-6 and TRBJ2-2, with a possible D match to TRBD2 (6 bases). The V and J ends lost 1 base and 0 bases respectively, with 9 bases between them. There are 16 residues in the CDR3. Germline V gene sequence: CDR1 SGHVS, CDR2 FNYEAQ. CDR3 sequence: CASSLVSGANTGELFF. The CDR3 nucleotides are TGTGCCAGCAGCTTAGTGTCGGGGGCGAACACCGGGGAGCTGTTTTTT.

CDR3 sequence reads: CASSQPTSGRGNEQFF. CDR3 coding DNA: TGCGCCAGCAGCCAGCCAACTAGCGGGAGAGGGAATGAGCAGTTCTTC. J is TRBJ2-1 and V is TRBV4-1; 11 nucleotides line up with TRBD2. V shed 3 bases, J shed 7 bases, and the junction held 8 bases outside the gene matches. Germline V CDR1 and CDR2: MGHRA, YSYEKL. The CDR3 spans 16 residues.

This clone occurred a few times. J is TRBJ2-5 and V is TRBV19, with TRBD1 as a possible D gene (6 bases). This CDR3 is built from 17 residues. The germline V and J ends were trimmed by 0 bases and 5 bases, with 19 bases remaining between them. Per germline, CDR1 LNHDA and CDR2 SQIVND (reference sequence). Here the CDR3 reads CASSIDSGTKKWETQYF. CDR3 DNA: TGTGCCAGTAGTATAGATTCCGGGACAAAAAAGTGGGAGACCCAGTACTTC.

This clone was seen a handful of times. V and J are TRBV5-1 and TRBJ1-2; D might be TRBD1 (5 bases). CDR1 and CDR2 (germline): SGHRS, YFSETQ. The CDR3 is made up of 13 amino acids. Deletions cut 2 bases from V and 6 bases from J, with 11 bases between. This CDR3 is CASSLRGFDGYTF. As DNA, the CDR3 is TGCGCCAGCAGCTTACGGGGGTTCGATGGCTACACCTTC.

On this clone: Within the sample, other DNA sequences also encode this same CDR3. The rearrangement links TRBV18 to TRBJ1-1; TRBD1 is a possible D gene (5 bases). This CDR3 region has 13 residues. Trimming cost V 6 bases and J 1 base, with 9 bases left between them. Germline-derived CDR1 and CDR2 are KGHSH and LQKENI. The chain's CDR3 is CASSPGQNTEAFF. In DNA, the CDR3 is TGTGCCAGCTCCCCAGGACAGAACACTGAAGCTTTCTTT.

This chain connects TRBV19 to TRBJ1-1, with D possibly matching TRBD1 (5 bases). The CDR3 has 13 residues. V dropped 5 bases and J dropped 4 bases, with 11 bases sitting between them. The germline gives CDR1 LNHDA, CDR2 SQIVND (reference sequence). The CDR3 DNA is TGTGCCAGTAGTGCCGACAGAGGCACTGAAGCTTTCTTT. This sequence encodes CASSADRGTEAFF.

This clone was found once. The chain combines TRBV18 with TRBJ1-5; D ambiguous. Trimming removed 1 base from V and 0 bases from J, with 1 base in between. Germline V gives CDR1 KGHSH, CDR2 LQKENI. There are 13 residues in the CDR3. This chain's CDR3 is CASSPHSNQPQHF. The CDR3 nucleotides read TGTGCCAGCTCACCACATAGCAATCAGCCCCAGCATTTT.

Here the CDR3 DNA reads TGTGCCAGCAGCTTTAATAGTAGGGTTTCTGTTTACGAGCAGTACTTC. As protein: CASSFNSRVSVYEQYF. J is TRBJ2-7 and V is TRBV11-2, with no clear D. This CDR3 comprises 16 residues. The V end was cut by 3 bases, the J end by 4 bases, with 19 bases between. From germline, CDR1 is SGHAT and CDR2 FQNNGV. The full variable domain, its missing parts supplied by reference TRBV11-2 and TRBJ2-7, is EAGVAQSPRYKIIEKRQSVAFWCNPISGHATLYWYQQILGQGPKLLIQFQNNGVVDDSQLPKDRFSAERLKGVDSTLKIQPAKLEDSAVYLCASSFNSRVSVYEQYFGPGTRLTVT.

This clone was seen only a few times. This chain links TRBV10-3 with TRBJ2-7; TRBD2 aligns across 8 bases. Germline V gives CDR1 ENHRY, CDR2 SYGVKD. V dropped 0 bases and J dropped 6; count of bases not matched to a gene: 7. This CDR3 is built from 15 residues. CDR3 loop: CAISESPRGGGEQYF. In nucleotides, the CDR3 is TGTGCCATCAGTGAGTCCCCTCGGGGGGGCGGCGAGCAGTACTTC.

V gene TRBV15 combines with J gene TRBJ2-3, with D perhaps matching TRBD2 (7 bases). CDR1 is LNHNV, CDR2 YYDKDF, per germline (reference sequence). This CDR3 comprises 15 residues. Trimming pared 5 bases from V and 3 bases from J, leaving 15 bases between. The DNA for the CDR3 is TGTGCCACCAGCCCCGGGGGAGGGGGAACAGATACGCAGTATTTT. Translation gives CATSPGGGGTDTQYF. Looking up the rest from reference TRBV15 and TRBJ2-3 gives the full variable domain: DAMVIQNPRYQVTQFGKPVTLSCSQTLNHNVMYWYQQKSSQAPKLLFHYYDKDFNNEADTPDNFQSRRPNTSFCFLDIRSPGLGDTAMYLCATSPGGGGTDTQYFGPGTRLTVL.

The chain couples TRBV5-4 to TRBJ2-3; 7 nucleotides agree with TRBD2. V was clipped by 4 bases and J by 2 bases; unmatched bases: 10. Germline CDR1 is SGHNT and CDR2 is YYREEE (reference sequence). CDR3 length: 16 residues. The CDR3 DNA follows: TGTGCCAGCAGCGCGATAGGGCGGGAGTACACAGATACGCAGTATTTT. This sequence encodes CASSAIGREYTDTQYF.

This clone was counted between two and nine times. The CDR3, as DNA: TGCGCCAGCAGCTTGTCCACAGGGTCGAATCAGCCCCAGCATTTT. Translated: CASSLSTGSNQPQHF. The gene calls are TRBV5-1 and TRBJ1-5, with D perhaps matching TRBD1 (6 bases). Looked up from germline, CDR1 is SGHRS and CDR2 is YFSETQ. The length of the CDR3 is 15 residues. The germline V and J ends were trimmed by 1 base and 4 bases, with 12 bases remaining between them.

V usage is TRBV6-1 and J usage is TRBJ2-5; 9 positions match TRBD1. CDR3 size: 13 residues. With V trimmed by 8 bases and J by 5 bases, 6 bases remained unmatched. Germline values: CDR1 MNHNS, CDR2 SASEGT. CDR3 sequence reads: CASERDRAETQYF. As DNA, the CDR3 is TGTGCCAGCGAACGGGACAGGGCGGAGACCCAGTACTTC.

The CDR3 here is CASRAEGGLNSPLHF. The CDR3 coding sequence is TGTGCCAGCAGGGCGGAGGGGGGGCTGAATTCACCCCTCCACTTT. The chain uses TRBV4-2 and TRBJ1-6; TRBD1 might be the D (6 bases). The germline V and J ends were trimmed by 6 bases and 7 bases, with 16 bases remaining between them. The CDR3 is 15 amino acids. Germline CDR1 and CDR2: LGHNA and YNFKEQ.

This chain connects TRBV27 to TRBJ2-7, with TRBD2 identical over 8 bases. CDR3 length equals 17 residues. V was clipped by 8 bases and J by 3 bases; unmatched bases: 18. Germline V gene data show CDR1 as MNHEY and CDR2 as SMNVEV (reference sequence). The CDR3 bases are TGTGCCAGCCGAGTTGAGGCACTGAGGACTAGCAGCTACGAGCAGTACTTC. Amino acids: CASRVEALRTSSYEQYF.

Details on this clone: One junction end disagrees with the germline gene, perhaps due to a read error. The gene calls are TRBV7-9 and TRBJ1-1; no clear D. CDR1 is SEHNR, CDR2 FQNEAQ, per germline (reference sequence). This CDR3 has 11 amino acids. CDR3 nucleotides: TGTACCAGCAGCTTAAAAGAGGAAGCTTTCTTT. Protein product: CTSSLKEEAFF.

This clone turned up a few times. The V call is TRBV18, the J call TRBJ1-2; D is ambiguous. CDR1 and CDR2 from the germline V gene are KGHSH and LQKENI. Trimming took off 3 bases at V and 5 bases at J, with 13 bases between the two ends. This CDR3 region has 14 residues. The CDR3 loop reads CASSPLGQIYGYTF. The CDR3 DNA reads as TGTGCCAGCTCACCGTTGGGCCAGATTTATGGCTACACCTTC.

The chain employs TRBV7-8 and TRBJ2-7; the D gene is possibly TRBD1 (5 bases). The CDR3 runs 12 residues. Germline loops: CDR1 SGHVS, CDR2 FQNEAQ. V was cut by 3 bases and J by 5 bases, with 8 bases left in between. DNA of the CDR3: TGTGCCAGCAGCTTTGACAGAGACGAGCAGTACTTC. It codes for CASSFDRDEQYF.

The CDR3 here is CASSLAVGPEEQYF. The CDR3 bases are TGCGCCAGCAGCTTGGCGGTGGGGCCGGAAGAGCAGTACTTC. The V and J genes are TRBV5-1 and TRBJ2-7, with D possibly matching TRBD1 (5 bases). The CDR3 length is 14 residues. Looked up from germline, CDR1 is SGHRS and CDR2 is YFSETQ. The V end was cut by 0 bases, the J end by 7 bases, with 14 bases between.

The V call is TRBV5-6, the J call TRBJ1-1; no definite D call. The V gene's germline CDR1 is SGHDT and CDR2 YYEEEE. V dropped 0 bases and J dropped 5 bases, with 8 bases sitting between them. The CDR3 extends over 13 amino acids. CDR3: CASSLAAGTEAFF. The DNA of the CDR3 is TGTGCCAGCAGCTTGGCGGCGGGGACTGAAGCTTTCTTT.

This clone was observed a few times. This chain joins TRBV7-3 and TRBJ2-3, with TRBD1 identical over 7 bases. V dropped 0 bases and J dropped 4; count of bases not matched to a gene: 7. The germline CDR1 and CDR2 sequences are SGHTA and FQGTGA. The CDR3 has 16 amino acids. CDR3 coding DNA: TGTGCCAGCAGCTTAACGGGGACAGTTGAGGCAGATACGCAGTATTTT. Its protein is CASSLTGTVEADTQYF.

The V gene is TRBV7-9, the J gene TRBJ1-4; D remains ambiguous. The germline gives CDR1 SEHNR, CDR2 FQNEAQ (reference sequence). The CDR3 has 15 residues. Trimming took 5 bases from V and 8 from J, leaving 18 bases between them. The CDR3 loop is CASSPRTSGREKLFF. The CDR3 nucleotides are TGTGCCAGCAGCCCTAGAACGTCGGGAAGGGAAAAACTGTTTTTT.

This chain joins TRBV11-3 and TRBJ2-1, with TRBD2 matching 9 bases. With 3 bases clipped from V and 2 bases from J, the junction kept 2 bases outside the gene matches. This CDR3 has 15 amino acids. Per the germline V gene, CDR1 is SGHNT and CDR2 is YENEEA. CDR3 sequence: CASSLAGGPYNEQFF. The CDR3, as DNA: TGTGCCAGCAGCTTGGCGGGGGGGCCCTACAATGAGCAGTTCTTC.

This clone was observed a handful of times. The DNA for the CDR3 is TGCGCCAGCAGCCAAGATGTTGCGGATACGAACACCGGGGAGCTGTTTTTT. Its protein product is CASSQDVADTNTGELFF. The rearrangement uses TRBV4-1 and TRBJ2-2, with D hard to call. This CDR3 is 17 amino acids long. Germline V gene sequence: CDR1 MGHRA, CDR2 YSYEKL. Trimming took off 0 bases at V and 0 bases at J, with 11 bases between the two ends.

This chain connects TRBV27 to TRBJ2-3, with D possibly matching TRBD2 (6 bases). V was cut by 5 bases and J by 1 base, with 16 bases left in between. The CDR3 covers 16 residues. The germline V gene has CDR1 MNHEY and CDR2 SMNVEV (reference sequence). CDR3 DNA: TGTGCCAGCAGTCCCCGTAGCGGTGGGGGCACAGATACGCAGTATTTT. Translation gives CASSPRSGGGTDTQYF.

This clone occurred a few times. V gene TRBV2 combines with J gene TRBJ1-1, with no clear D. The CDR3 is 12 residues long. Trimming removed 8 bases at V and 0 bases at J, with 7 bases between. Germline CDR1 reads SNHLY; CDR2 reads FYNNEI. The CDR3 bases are TGTGCCAGCTTCTTCATGAACACTGAAGCTTTCTTT. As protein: CASFFMNTEAFF.